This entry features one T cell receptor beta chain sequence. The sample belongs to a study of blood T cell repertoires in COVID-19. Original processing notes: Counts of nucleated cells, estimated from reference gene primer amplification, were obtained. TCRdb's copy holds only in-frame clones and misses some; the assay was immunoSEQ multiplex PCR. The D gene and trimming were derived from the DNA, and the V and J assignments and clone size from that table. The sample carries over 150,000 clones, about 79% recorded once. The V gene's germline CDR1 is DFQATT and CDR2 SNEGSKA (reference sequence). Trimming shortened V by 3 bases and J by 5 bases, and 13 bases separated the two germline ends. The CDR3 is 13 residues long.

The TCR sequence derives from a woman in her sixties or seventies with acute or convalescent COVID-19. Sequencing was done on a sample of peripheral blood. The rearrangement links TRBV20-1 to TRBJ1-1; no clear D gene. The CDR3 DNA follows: TGCAGTGCTAGTGCTCCGGGTACAACTGAAGCTTTCTTT. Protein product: CSASAPGTTEAFF.